This T cell receptor beta chain was identified in a study of Ad26.COV2.S vaccination and SARS-CoV-2 variants. Study in general: A COV1001 Ad26.COV2.S trial-arm participant provided the sample.

Assay: immunoSEQ multiplex PCR; the TCRdb copy retains only in-frame clones and omits some. The sample yields approximately 480,000 clones, roughly 87% seen once. V was trimmed by 4 bases and J by 6 bases, leaving 13 bases between them. Germline CDR1 is SGHNT and CDR2 is YYREEE (reference sequence). The CDR3 is 14 amino acids. Regarding treatment: around 19 received Ad26.COV2.S at low or high dose, single or two shots; about 5 received placebo; per-sample allocation not given. The investigators took samples on day 63 after the first vaccine or placebo injection. An Ad26 vector carrying the Wuhan-strain SARS-CoV-2 spike served as the vaccine. General study results and limits: People who got the vaccine or the placebo had similar non-spike TCR breadth. In TCR breadth and depth analyses, total T cell responses may have been underestimated.

Regarding this clone: Its antigen remains unidentified.

The source is a person aged 18-65 years who received the Ad26.COV2.S COVID-19 vaccine or a placebo. The sequencing here drew on peripheral blood, taken in a trial of Ad26.COV2.S vaccine versus placebo. V usage is TRBV5-4 and J usage is TRBJ2-2; D uncertain. The CDR3 nucleotides read TGTGCCAGCAGCCCGAAAGTCTCGTCCGGGGAGCTGTTTTTT. It encodes CASSPKVSSGELFF.